Presented here are 9 T cell receptor beta chains from one specimen sequenced in a study of blood T cell repertoires in COVID-19. This table comes from immunoSEQ multiplex PCR, and its TCRdb copy is limited to in-frame clones, with some not included. The sample contains some 220,000 clones, around 84% of which appear only once. The specimen was peripheral blood. The receptors originated from a woman aged 55-75 years who had recovered from COVID-19.

This CDR3 is CASGGTDQETQYF. CDR3 DNA sequence: TGCGCCAGCGGCGGGACAGACCAAGAGACCCAGTACTTC. The chain has TRBV5-1 and TRBJ2-5, with TRBD1 as a possible D gene (7 bases). This CDR3 spans 13 amino acids. CDR1 and CDR2 (germline): SGHRS, YFSETQ. The germline V and J ends were trimmed by 7 bases and 0 bases, with 10 bases remaining between them. The full variable domain, rest sourced from reference TRBV5-1 and TRBJ2-5, is KAGVTQTPRYLIKTRGQQVTLSCSPISGHRSVSWYQQTPGQGLQFLFEYFSETQRNKGNFPGRFSGRQFSNSRSEMNVSTLELGDSALYLCASGGTDQETQYFGPGTRLLVL.

The chain links TRBV6-5 to TRBJ2-1, with 7 bases fitting TRBD1. Germline CDR1 MNHEY, CDR2 SVGAGI. With V trimmed by 6 bases and J by 6 bases, 5 bases remained unmatched. This CDR3 has 13 residues. CDR3 in DNA: TGTGCCAGCAGCCTAGGGGGCCCCAATGAGCAGTTCTTC. As protein: CASSLGGPNEQFF.

V and J are TRBV5-4 and TRBJ1-1, with D perhaps TRBD1 (5 bases). The length of the CDR3 is 13 residues. Germline lookup yields CDR1 SGHNT and CDR2 YYREEE (reference sequence). Between the trimmed V and J ends, which lost 3 bases and 5 bases, there was a span of 11 bases. The CDR3, as DNA: TGTGCCAGCAGCTCAAGCGGGGCTACTGAAGCTTTCTTT. It codes for CASSSSGATEAFF.

This rearrangement joins TRBV7-2 to TRBJ1-5; 8 nucleotides line up with TRBD1. J was trimmed by 7 bases and V by 5 bases; bases with no gene match: 10. The length of the CDR3 is 15 residues. Germline V gives CDR1 SGHTA, CDR2 FQGNSA. CDR3 sequence reads: CASSPRTGLDQPQHF. The CDR3 DNA follows: TGTGCCAGCAGCCCAAGGACAGGGTTGGACCAGCCCCAGCATTTT.

J is TRBJ1-2 and V is TRBV7-2, with D possibly TRBD1 on 6 matching bases. CDR1 and CDR2 (germline): SGHTA, FQGNSA. Trimming took off 4 bases at V and 4 bases at J, with 10 bases between the two ends. The CDR3 loop spans 13 amino acids. In DNA, the CDR3 is TGTGCCAGCAGCTACGACAGGCTCTATGGCTACACCTTC. Amino acid sequence: CASSYDRLYGYTF.

The rearrangement uses TRBV7-2 and TRBJ1-1, with D perhaps TRBD1 (6 bases). Germline V CDR1 and CDR2: SGHTA, FQGNSA. V shed 5 bases and J shed 9 bases, with 22 bases lying between them. CDR3 length: 15 residues. In nucleotides, the CDR3 is TGTGCCAGCAGCCCTTACCTCTTAGGGGGGGGGAAAGCTTTCTTT. It yields the protein CASSPYLLGGGKAFF.

This sequence joins TRBV19 and TRBJ1-2; D gene ambiguous. V was pared by 6 bases and J by 2 bases, with 10 bases between. The CDR3 has 13 amino acids. The germline V gene encodes CDR1 LNHDA and CDR2 SQIVND (reference sequence). CDR3 sequence: CASSPAANYGYTF. CDR3 bases: TGTGCCAGTAGCCCGGCGGCAAACTATGGCTACACCTTC. Variable domain in full (rest from reference TRBV19 and TRBJ1-2): DGGITQSPKYLFRKEGQNVTLSCEQNLNHDAMYWYRQDPGQGLRLIYYSQIVNDFQKGDIAEGYSVSREKKESFPLTVTSAQKNPTAFYLCASSPAANYGYTFGSGTRLTVV.

The V gene is TRBV9, the J gene TRBJ2-5; tentatively, D is TRBD1 (5 bases). Trimming pared 0 bases from V and 4 bases from J, leaving 7 bases between. The germline V gene has CDR1 SGDLS and CDR2 YYNGEE. The CDR3 loop spans 13 amino acids. DNA for the CDR3: TGTGCCAGCAGCGTAGAGGGGCCAGAGACCCAGTACTTC. It is translated as CASSVEGPETQYF. The full variable domain, completed using reference TRBV9 and TRBJ2-5, is DSGVTQTPKHLITATGQRVTLRCSPRSGDLSVYWYQQSLDQGLQFLIQYYNGEERAKGNILERFSAQQFPDLHSELNLSSLELGDSALYFCASSVEGPETQYFGPGTRLLVL.

V gene TRBV5-1 combines with J gene TRBJ1-1; 7 bases agree with TRBD1. Germline V gene sequence: CDR1 SGHRS, CDR2 YFSETQ. V shed 4 bases and J 4 bases; nucleotides not matched to a gene: 7. The CDR3 is 14 amino acids. In nucleotides, the CDR3 is TGCGCCAGCAGCCAGATCGACAGGGCCACTGAAGCTTTCTTT. It encodes CASSQIDRATEAFF.